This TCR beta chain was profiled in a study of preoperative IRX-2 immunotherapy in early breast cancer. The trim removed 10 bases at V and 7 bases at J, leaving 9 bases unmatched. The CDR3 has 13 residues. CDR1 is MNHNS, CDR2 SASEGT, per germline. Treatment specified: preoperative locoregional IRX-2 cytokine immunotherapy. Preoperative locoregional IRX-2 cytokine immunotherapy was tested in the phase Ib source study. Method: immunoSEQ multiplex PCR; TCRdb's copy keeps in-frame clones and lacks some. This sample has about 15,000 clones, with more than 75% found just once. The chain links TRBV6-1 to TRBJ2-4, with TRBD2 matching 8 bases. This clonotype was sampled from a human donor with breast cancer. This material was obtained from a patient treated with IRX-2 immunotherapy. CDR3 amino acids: CATIGLAKNIQYF. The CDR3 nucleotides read TGTGCCACCATTGGACTAGCTAAGAACATTCAGTACTTC.